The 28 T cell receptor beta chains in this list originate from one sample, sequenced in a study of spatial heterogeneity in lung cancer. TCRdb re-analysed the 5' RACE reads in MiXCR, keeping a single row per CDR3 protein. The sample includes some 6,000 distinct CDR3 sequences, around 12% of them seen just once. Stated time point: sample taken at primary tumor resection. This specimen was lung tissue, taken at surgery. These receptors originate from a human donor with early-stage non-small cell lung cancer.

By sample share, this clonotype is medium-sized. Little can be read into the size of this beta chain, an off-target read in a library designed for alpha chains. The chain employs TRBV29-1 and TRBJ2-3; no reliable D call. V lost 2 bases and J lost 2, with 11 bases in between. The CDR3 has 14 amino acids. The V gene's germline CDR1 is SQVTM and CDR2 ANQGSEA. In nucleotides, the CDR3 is TGCAGCGTTGAACTCGGTGCCAACACAGATACGCAGTATTTT. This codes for CSVELGANTDTQYF.

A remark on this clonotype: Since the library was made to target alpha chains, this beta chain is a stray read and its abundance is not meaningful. This CDR3 is CASSLSPAYYGYTF. CDR3 in DNA: TGTGCCAGCAGTTTGAGTCCGGCCTACTATGGCTACACCTTC. The chain uses TRBV28 and TRBJ1-2; D unresolved. CDR3 length: 14 residues. CDR1 is MDHEN, CDR2 SYDVKM, per germline. The V end lost 3 bases, the J end lost 3 bases, and 11 bases lay between the germline ends.

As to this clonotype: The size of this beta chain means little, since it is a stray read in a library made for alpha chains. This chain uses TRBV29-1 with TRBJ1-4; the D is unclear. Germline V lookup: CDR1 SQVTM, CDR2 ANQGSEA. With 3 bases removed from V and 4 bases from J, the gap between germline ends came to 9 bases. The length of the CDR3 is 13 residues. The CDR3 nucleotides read TGCAGCGTTGATCTAGGCGTTAATGAAAAACTGTTTTTT. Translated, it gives CSVDLGVNEKLFF. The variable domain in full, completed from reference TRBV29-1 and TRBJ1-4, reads SAVISQKPSRDICQRGTSLTIQCQVDSQVTMMFWYRQQPGQSLTLIATANQGSEATYESGFVIDKFPISRPNLTFSTLTVSNMSPEDSSIYLCSVDLGVNEKLFFGSGTQLSVL.

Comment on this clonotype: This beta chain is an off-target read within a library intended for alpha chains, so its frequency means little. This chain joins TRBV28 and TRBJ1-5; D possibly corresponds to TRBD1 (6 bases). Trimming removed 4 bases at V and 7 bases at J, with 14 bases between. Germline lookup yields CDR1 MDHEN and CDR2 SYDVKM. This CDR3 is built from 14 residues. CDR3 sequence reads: CASSYIGGHQPQHF. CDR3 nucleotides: TGTGCCAGCAGTTATATTGGGGGCCACCAGCCCCAGCATTTT.

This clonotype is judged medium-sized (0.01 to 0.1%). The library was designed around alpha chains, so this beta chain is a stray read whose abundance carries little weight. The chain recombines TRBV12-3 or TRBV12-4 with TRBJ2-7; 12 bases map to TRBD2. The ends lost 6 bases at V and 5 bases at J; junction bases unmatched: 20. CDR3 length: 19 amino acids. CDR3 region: CASRPTAGLAGFHVDEQYF. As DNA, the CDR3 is TGTGCCAGCAGACCAACCGCGGGACTAGCGGGTTTCCACGTCGACGAGCAGTACTTC.

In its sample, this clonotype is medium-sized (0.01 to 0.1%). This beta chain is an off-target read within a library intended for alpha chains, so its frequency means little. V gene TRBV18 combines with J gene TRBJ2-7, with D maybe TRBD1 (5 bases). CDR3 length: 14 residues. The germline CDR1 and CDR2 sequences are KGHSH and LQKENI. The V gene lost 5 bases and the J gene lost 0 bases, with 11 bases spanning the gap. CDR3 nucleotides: TGTGCCAGCTCAGAAATACAGGACTCCTACGAGCAGTACTTC. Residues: CASSEIQDSYEQYF.

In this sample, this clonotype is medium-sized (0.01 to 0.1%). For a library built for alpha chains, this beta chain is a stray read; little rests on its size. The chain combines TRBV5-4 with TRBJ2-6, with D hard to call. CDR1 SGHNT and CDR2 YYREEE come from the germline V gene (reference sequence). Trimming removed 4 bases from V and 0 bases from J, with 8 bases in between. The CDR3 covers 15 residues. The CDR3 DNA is TGTGCCAGCAGCCTTTGGGGCTCTGGGGCCAACGTCCTGACTTTC. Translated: CASSLWGSGANVLTF. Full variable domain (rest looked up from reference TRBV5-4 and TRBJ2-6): ETGVTQSPTHLIKTRGQQVTLRCSSQSGHNTVSWYQQALGQGPQFIFQYYREEENGRGNFPPRFSGLQFPNYSSELNVNALELDDSALYLCASSLWGSGANVLTFGAGSRLTVL.

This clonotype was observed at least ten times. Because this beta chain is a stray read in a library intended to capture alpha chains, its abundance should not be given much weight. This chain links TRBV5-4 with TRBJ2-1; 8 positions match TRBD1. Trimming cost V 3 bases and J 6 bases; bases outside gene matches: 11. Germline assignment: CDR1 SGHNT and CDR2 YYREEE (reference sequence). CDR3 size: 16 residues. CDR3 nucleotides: TGTGCCAGCAGCTCATCTACAGGGGGATTTTCCAATGAGCAGTTCTTC. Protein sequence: CASSSSTGGFSNEQFF.

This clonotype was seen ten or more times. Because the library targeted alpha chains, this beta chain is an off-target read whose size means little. The CDR3 protein is CASSYLDTQYF. In nucleotides, the CDR3 is TGTGCCAGCAGTTATTTGGATACGCAGTATTTT. V usage is TRBV6-6 and J usage is TRBJ2-3; D is ambiguous. Germline V gene sequence: CDR1 MNHNY, CDR2 SVGAGI (reference sequence). The CDR3 has 11 amino acids. Between the trimmed V and J ends, which lost 3 bases and 6 bases, there was a span of 4 bases.

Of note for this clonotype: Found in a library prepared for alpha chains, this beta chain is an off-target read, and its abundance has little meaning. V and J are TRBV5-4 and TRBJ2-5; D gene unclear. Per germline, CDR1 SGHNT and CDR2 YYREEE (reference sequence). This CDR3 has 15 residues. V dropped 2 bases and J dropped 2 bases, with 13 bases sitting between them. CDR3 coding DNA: TGTGCCAGCAGCTTCCTAGGCAGAGCTCAAGAGACCCAGTACTTC. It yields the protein CASSFLGRAQETQYF.

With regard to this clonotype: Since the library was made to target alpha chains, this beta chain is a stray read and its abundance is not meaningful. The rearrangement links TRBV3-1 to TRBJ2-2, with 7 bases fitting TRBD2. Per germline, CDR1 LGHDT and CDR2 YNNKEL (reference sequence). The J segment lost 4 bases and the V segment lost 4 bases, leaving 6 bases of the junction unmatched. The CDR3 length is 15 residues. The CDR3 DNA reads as TGTGCCAGCAGCCGGGGAGGGTCCCGCACCGGGGAGCTGTTTTTT. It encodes CASSRGGSRTGELFF.

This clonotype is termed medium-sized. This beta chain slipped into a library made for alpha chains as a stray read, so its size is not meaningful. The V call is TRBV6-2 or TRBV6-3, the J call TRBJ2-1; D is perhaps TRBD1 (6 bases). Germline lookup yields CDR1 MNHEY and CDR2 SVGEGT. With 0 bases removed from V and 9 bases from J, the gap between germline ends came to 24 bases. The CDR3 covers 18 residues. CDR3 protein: CASSYSAGQLRVYGEQFF. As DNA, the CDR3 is TGTGCCAGCAGTTACTCGGCTGGACAGCTGAGGGTTTATGGTGAGCAGTTCTTC.

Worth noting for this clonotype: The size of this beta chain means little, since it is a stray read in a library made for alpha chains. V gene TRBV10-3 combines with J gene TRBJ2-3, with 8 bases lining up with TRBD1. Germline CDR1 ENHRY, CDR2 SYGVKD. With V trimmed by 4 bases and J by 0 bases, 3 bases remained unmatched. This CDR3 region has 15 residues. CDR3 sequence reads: CAISATGASTDTQYF. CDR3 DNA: TGTGCCATCAGTGCGACAGGGGCTAGCACAGATACGCAGTATTTT.

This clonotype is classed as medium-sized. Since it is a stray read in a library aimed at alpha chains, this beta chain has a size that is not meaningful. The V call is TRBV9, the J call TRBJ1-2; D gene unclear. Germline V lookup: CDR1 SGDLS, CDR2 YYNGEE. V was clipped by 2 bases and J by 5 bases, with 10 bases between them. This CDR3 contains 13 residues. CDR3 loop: CASSVDSSYGYTF. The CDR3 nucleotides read TGTGCCAGCAGCGTCGATTCTTCTTATGGCTACACCTTC.

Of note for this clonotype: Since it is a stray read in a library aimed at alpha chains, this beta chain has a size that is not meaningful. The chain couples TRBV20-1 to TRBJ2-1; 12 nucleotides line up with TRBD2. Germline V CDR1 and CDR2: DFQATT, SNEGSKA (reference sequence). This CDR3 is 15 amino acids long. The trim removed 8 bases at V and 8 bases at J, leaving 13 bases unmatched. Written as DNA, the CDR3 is TGCAGTACCCTAGCCCCTAGCGGGGGGGTCGATGAGCAGTTCTTC. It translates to CSTLAPSGGVDEQFF.

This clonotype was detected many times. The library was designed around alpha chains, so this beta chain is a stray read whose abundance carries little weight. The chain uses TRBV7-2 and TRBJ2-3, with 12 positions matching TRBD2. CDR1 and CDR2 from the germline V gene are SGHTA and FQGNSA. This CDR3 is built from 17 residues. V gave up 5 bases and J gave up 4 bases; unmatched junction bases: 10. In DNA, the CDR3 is TGTGCCAGCAGCCCCAGCCCGCTAGCGGGAGGGTCAGATACGCAGTATTTT. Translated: CASSPSPLAGGSDTQYF.

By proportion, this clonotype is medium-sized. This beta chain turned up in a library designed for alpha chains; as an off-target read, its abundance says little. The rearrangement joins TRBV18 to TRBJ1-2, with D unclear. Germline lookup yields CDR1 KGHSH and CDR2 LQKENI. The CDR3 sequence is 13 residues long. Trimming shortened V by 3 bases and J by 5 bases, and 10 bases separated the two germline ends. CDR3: CASSPLALYGYTF. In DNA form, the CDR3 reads TGTGCCAGCTCACCGCTGGCCCTTTATGGCTACACCTTC.

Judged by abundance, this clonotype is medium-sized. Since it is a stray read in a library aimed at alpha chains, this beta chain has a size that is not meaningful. CDR3 nucleotide sequence: TGTGCCAGCAGCCAATTTTCGACAGGCGGTGAAAAACTGTTTTTT. Translated: CASSQFSTGGEKLFF. This chain uses TRBV16 with TRBJ1-4, with a weak D call TRBD1 (6 bases). The CDR3 consists of 15 residues. Germline assignment: CDR1 KGHSY and CDR2 FQNENV. Trimming cost V 1 base and J 7 bases, with 13 bases left between them.

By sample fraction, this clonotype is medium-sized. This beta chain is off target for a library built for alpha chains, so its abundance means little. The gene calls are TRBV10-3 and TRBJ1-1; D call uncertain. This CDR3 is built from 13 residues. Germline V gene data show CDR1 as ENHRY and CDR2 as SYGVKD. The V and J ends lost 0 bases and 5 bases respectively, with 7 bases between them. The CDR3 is CAISESTLTEAFF. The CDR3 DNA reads TGTGCCATCAGTGAGTCGACGTTGACTGAAGCTTTCTTT.

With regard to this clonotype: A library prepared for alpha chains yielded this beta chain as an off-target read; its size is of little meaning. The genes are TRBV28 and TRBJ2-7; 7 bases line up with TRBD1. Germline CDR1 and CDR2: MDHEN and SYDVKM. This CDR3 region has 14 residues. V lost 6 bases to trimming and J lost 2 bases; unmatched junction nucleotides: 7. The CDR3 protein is CASRNTGTAYEQYF. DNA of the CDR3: TGTGCCAGCAGGAACACCGGGACAGCCTACGAGCAGTACTTC.

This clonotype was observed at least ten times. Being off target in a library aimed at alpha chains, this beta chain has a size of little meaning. CDR3: CSVGLETQYF. DNA for the CDR3: TGCAGCGTTGGGTTGGAGACCCAGTACTTC. The J gene is TRBJ2-5, the V gene TRBV29-1; D not resolved. Germline loops: CDR1 SQVTM, CDR2 ANQGSEA. Trimming shortened V by 4 bases and J by 5 bases, and 5 bases separated the two germline ends. This CDR3 comprises 10 residues.

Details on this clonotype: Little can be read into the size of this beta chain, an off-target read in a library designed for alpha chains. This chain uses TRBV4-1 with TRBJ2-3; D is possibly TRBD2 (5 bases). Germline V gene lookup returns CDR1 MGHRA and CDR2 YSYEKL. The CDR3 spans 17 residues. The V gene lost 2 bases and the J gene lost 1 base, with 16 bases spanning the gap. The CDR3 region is CASSQSPGSLGTDTQYF. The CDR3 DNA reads TGCGCCAGCAGCCAATCCCCGGGGAGCCTAGGCACAGATACGCAGTATTTT.

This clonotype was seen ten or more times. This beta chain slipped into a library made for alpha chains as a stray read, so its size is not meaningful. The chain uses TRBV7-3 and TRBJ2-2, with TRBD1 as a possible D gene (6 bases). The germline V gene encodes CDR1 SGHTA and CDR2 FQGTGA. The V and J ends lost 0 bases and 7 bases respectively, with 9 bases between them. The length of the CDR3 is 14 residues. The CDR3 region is CASSLTRGGGELFF. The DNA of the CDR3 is TGTGCCAGCAGCTTAACGAGAGGGGGCGGGGAGCTGTTTTTT. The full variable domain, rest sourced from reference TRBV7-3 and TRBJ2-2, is GAGVSQTPSNKVTEKGKYVELRCDPISGHTALYWYRQSLGQGPEFLIYFQGTGAADDSGLPNDRFFAVRPEGSVSTLKIQRTERGDSAVYLCASSLTRGGGELFFGEGSRLTVL.

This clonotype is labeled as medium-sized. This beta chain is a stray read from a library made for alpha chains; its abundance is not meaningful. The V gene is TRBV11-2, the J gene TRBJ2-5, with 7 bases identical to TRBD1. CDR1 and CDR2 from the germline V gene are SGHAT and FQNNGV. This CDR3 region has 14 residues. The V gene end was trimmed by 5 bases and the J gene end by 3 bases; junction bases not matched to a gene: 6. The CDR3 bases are TGTGCCAGCAGCCTGGGACAGATAAAAGAGACCCAGTACTTC. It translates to CASSLGQIKETQYF.

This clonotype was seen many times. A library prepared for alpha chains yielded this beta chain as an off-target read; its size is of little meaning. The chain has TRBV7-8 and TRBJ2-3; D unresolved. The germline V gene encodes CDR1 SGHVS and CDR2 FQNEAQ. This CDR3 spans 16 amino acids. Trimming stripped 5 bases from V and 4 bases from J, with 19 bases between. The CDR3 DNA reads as TGTGCCAGCAGCCCGCCCACTGGAATCACAGCAGATACGCAGTATTTT. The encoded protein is CASSPPTGITADTQYF.

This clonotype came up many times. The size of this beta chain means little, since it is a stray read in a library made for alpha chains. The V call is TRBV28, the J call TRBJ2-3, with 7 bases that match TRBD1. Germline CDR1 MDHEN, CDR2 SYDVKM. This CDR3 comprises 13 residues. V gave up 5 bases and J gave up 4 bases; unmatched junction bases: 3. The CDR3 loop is CASSPQGADTQYF. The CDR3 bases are TGTGCCAGCAGTCCCCAGGGGGCAGATACGCAGTATTTT.

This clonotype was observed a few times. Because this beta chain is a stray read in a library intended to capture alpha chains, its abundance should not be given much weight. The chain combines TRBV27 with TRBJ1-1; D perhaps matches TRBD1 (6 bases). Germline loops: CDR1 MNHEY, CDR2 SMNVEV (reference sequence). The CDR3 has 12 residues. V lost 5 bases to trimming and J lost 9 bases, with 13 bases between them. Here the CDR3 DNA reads TGTGCCAGCAGTCACAGGGAGTCAAAAGCTTTCTTT. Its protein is CASSHRESKAFF.

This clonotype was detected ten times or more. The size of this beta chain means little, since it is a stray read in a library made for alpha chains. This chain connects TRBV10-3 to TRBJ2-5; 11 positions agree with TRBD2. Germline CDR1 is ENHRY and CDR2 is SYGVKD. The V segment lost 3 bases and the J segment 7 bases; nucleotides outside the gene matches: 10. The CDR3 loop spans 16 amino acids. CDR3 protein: CAISEGTSGPRGTQYF. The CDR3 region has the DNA TGTGCCATCAGTGAAGGGACTAGCGGCCCAAGGGGGACCCAGTACTTC.